The entry that follows covers one T cell receptor beta chain sequence. Its target is unknown. The authors reverse transcribed all of the isolated RNA, so sequencing captured expressed TCRB transcripts. The table came from immunoSEQ multiplex PCR; TCRdb's copy has only in-frame clones and leaves some out. Of approximately 600,000 clones listed, 12% are singletons. The sample belongs to a study of beta chain features in type 1 diabetes. The V and J ends lost 7 bases and 8 bases, in that order; junction bases with no gene match: 9. Per germline, CDR1 SQVTM and CDR2 ANQGSEA. This CDR3 contains 13 residues. Study-level results: A moderate, significant TCRB CDR3 shortening appeared in type 1 diabetes across four CD4+ subsets.

The chain links TRBV29-1 to TRBJ2-1; 9 bases are a match to TRBD1. Sequenced sample: naive CD4+ T cells from blood. The TCR sequence derives from a man aged 30 to 45 with type 1 diabetes. CDR3 in amino acids: CSATGQGIHEQFF. The CDR3 DNA is TGCAGCGCCACGGGACAGGGTATCCATGAGCAGTTCTTC.